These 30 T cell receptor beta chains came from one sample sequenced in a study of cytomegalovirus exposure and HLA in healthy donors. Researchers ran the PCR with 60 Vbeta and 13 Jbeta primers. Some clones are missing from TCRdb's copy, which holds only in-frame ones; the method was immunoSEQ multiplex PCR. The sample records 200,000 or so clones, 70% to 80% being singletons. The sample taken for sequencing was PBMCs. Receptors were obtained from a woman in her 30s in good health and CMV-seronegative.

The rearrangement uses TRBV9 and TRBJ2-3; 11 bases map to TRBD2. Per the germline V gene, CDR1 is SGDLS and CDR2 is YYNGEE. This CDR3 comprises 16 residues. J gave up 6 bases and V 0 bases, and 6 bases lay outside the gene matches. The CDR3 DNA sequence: TGTGCCAGCAGCGTAGGTAGCGGGGGGGCAATTGATACGCAGTATTTT. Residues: CASSVGSGGAIDTQYF.

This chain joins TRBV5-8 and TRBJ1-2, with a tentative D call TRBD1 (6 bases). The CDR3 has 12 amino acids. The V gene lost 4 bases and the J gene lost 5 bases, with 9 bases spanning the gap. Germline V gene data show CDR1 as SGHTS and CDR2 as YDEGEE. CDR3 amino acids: CASSPRGYGYTF. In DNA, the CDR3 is TGTGCCAGCAGCCCGAGGGGGTATGGCTACACCTTC.

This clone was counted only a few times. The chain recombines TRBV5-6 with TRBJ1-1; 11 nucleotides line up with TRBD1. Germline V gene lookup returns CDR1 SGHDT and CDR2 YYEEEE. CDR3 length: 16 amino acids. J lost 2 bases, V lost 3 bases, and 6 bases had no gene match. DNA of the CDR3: TGTGCCAGCAGCTCGGACAGGGGGCTAGTAAACACTGAAGCTTTCTTT. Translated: CASSSDRGLVNTEAFF.

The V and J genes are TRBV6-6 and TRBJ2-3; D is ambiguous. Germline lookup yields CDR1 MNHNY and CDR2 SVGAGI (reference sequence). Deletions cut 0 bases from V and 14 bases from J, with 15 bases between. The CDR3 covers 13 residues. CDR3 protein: CASSYSSQALPYF. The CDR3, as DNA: TGTGCCAGCAGTTACTCGAGCCAGGCTCTTCCGTATTTT.

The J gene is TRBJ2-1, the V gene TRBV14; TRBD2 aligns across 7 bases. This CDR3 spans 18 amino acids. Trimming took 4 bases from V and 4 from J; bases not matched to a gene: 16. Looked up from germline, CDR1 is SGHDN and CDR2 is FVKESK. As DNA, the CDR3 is TGTGCCAGCAGCCTATTGCGGGGAGGGACCACAATTTACAATGAGCAGTTCTTC. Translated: CASSLLRGGTTIYNEQFF.

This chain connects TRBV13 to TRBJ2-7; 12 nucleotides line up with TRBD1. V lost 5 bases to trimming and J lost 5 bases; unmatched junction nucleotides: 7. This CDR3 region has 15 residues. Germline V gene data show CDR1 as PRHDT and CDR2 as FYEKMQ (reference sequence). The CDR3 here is CASSPPGQGAHEQYF. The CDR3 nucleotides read TGTGCCAGCAGCCCCCCGGGACAGGGGGCCCACGAGCAGTACTTC.

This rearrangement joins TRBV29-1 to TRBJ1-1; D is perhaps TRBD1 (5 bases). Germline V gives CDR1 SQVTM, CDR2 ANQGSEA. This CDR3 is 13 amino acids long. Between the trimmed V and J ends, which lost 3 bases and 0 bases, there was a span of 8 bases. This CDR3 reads CSVENRMNTEAFF. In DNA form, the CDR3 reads TGCAGCGTTGAGAACAGGATGAACACTGAAGCTTTCTTT.

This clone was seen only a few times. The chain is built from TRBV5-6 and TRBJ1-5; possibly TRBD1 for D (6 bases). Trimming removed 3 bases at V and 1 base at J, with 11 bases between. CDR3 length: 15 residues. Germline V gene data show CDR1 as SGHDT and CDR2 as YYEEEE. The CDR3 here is CASSSGHLSNQPQHF. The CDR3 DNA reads TGTGCCAGCAGCTCGGGACACCTCAGCAATCAGCCCCAGCATTTT.

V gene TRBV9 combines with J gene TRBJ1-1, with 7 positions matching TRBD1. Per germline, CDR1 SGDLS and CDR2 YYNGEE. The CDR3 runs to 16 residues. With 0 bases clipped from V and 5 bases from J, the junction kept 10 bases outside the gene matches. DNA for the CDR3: TGTGCCAGCAGCGTAGACCATGACAGGGCGGGGACTGAAGCTTTCTTT. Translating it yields CASSVDHDRAGTEAFF. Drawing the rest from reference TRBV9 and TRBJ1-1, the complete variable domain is DSGVTQTPKHLITATGQRVTLRCSPRSGDLSVYWYQQSLDQGLQFLIQYYNGEERAKGNILERFSAQQFPDLHSELNLSSLELGDSALYFCASSVDHDRAGTEAFFGQGTRLTVV.

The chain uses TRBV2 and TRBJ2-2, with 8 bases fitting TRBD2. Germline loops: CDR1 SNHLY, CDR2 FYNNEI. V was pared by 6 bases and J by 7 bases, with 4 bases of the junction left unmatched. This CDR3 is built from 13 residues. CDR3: CASRATSGGELFF. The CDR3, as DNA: TGTGCCAGCAGGGCCACTAGCGGCGGGGAGCTGTTTTTT. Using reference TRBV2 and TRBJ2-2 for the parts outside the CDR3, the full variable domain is EPEVTQTPSHQVTQMGQEVILRCVPISNHLYFYWYRQILGQKVEFLVSFYNNEISEKSEIFDDQFSVERPDGSNFTLKIRSTKLEDSAMYFCASRATSGGELFFGEGSRLTVL.

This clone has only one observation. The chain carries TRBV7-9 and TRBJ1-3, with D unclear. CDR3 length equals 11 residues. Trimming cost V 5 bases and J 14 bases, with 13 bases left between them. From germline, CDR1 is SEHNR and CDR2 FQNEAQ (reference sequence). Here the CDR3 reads CASSHRPELYF. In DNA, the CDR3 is TGTGCCAGCAGCCACCGGCCGGAGCTATATTTT.

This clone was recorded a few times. CDR3 amino acids: CASTMGAEELFF. The CDR3 DNA sequence: TGTGCCAGCACTATGGGGGCAGAGGAGCTGTTTTTT. V is TRBV13 and J is TRBJ2-2; perhaps TRBD1 as D (6 bases). CDR1 PRHDT and CDR2 FYEKMQ come from the germline V gene (reference sequence). This CDR3 is built from 12 residues. Trimming pared 7 bases from V and 10 bases from J, leaving 13 bases between.

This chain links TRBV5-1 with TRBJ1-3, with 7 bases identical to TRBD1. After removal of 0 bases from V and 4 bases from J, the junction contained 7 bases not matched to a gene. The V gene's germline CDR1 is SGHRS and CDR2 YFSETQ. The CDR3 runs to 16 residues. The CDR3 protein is CASSLERGRVGNTIYF. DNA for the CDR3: TGCGCCAGCAGCTTGGAAAGGGGGCGAGTAGGAAACACCATATATTTT.

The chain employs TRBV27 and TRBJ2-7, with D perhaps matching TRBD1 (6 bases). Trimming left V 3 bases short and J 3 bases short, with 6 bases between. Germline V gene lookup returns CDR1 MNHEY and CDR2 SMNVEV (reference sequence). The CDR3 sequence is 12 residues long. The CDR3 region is CASSLTGYEQYF. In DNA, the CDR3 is TGTGCCAGCAGTTTGACAGGCTACGAGCAGTACTTC.

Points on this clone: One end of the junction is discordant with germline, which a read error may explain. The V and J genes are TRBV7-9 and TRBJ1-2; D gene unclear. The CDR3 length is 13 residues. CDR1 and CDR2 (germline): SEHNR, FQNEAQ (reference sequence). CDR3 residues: CASSLHSKYGYPF. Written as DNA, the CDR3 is TGTGCCAGCAGCTTACACAGCAAATATGGCTACCCCTTC. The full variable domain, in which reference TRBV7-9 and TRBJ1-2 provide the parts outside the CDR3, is DTGVSQNPRHKITKRGQNVTFRCDPISEHNRLYWYRQTLGQGPEFLTYFQNEAQLEKSRLLSDRFSAERPKGSFSTLEIQRTEQGDSAMYLCASSLHSKYGYPFGSGTRLTVV.

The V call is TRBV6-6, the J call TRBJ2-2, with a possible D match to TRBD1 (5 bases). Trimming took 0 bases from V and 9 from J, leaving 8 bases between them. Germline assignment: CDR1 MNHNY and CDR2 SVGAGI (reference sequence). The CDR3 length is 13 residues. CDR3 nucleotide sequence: TGTGCCAGCAGTTACTCACAGGTCCGGGAGCTGTTTTTT. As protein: CASSYSQVRELFF.

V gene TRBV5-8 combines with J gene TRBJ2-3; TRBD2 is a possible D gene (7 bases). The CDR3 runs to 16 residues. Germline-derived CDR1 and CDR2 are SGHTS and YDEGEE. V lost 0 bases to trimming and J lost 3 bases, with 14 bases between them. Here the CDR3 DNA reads TGTGCCAGCAGCTTGGTTTTACAGGGAGGGACAGATACGCAGTATTTT. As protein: CASSLVLQGGTDTQYF.

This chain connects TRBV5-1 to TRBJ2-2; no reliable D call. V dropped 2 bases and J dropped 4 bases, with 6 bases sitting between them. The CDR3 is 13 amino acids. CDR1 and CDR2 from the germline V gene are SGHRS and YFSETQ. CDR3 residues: CASSFSGTGELFF. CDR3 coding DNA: TGCGCCAGCAGCTTCAGTGGCACCGGGGAGCTGTTTTTT.

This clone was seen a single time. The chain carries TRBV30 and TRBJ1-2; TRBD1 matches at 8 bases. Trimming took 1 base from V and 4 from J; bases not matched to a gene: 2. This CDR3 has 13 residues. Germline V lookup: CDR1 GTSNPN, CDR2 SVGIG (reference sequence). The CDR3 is CAWSGDRTYGYTF. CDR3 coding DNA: TGTGCCTGGAGTGGGGACAGGACCTATGGCTACACCTTC. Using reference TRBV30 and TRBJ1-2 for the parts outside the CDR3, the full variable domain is SQTIHQWPATLVQPVGSPLSLECTVEGTSNPNLYWYRQAAGRGLQLLFYSVGIGQISSEVPQNLSASRPQDRQFILSSKKLLLSDSGFYLCAWSGDRTYGYTFGSGTRLTVV.

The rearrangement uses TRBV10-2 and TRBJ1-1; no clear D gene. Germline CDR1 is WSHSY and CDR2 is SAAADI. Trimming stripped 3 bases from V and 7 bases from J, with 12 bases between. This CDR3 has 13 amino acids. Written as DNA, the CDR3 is TGCGCCAGCAGTGAATCTTTTATCCTTGAAGCTTTCTTT. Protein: CASSESFILEAFF.

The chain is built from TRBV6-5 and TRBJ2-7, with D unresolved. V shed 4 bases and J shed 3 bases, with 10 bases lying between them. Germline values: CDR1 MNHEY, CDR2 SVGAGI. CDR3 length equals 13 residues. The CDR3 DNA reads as TGTGCCAGCAGTTCGACACCACTCTACGAGCAGTACTTC. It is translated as CASSSTPLYEQYF.

The CDR3 protein is CASSDPRGGETQYF. The CDR3 DNA reads TGTGCCAGCAGCGATCCCCGGGGGGGAGAGACCCAGTACTTC. J is TRBJ2-5 and V is TRBV9; the match to TRBD2 covers 8 bases. This CDR3 is built from 14 residues. Trimming took 3 bases from V and 4 from J; bases not matched to a gene: 5. From germline, CDR1 is SGDLS and CDR2 YYNGEE. The full variable domain, completed using reference TRBV9 and TRBJ2-5, is DSGVTQTPKHLITATGQRVTLRCSPRSGDLSVYWYQQSLDQGLQFLIQYYNGEERAKGNILERFSAQQFPDLHSELNLSSLELGDSALYFCASSDPRGGETQYFGPGTRLLVL.

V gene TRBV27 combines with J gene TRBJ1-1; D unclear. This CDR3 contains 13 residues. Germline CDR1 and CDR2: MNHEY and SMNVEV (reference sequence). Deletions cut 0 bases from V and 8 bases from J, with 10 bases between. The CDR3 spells CASSLSTVSEAFF. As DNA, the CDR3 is TGTGCCAGCAGTTTATCCACAGTTTCCGAAGCTTTCTTT.

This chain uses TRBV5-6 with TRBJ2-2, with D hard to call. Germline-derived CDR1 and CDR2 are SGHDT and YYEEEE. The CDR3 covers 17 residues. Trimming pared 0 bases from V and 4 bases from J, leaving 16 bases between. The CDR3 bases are TGTGCCAGCAGCTTGGCTGCTCTGAGGTCGATCACCGGGGAGCTGTTTTTT. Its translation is CASSLAALRSITGELFF. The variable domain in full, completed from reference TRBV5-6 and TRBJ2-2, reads DAGVTQSPTHLIKTRGQQVTLRCSPKSGHDTVSWYQQALGQGPQFIFQYYEEEERQRGNFPDRFSGHQFPNYSSELNVNALLLGDSALYLCASSLAALRSITGELFFGEGSRLTVL.

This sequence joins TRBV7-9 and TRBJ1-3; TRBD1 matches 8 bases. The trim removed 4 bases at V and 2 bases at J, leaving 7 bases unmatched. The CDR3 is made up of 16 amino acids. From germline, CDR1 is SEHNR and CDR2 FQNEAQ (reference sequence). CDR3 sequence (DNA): TGTGCCAGCAGCTCTACAGGGGGGAGGGCTGGAAACACCATATATTTT. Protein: CASSSTGGRAGNTIYF.

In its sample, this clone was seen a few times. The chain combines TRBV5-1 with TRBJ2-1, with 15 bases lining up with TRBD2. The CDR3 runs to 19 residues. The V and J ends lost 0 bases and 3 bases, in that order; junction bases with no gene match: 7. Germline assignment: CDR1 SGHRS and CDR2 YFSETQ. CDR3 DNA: TGCGCCAGCAGCTTGGTAAGGACTAGCGGGAGGGGTAACTACAATGAGCAGTTCTTC. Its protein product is CASSLVRTSGRGNYNEQFF.

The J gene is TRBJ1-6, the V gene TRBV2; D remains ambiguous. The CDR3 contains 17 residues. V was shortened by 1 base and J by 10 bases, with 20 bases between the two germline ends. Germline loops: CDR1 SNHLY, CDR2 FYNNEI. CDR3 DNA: TGTGCCAGCAGTGAAGAAGCCCTTGTCGTTCCCCTATCACCCCTCCACTTT. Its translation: CASSEEALVVPLSPLHF. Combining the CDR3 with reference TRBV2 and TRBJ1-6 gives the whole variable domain EPEVTQTPSHQVTQMGQEVILRCVPISNHLYFYWYRQILGQKVEFLVSFYNNEISEKSEIFDDQFSVERPDGSNFTLKIRSTKLEDSAMYFCASSEEALVVPLSPLHFGNGTRLTVT.

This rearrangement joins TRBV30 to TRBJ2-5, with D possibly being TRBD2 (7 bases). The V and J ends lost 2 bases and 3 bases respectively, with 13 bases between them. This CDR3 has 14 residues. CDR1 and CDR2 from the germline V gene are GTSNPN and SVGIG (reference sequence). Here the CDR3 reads CAWSRGGGEETQYF. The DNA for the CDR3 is TGTGCCTGGAGTCGGGGAGGGGGGGAAGAGACCCAGTACTTC.

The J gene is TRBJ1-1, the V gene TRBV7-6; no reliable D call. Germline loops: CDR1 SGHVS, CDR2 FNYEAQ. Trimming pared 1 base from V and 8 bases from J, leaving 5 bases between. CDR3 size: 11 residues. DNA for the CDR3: TGTGCCAGCAGCTTAGGGAGGGAAGCTTTCTTT. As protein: CASSLGREAFF.

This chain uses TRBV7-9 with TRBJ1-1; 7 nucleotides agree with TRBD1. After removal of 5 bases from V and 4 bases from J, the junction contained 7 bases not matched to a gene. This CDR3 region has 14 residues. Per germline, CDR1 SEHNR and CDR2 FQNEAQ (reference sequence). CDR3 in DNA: TGTGCCAGCAGCCCCGCCCCAGGGGGCACTGAAGCTTTCTTT. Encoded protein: CASSPAPGGTEAFF.